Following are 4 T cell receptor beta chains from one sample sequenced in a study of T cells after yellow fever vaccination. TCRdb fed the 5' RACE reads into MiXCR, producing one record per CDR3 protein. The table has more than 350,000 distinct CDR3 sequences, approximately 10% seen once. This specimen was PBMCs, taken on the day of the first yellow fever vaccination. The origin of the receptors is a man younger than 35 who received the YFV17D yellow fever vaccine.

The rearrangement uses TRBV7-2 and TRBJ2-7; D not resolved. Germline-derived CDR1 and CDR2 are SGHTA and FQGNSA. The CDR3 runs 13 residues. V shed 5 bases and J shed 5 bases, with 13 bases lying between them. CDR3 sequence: CASSLGFVDEQYF. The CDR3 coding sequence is TGTGCCAGCAGCCTGGGGTTCGTCGACGAGCAGTACTTC. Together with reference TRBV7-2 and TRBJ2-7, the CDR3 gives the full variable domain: GAGVSQSPSNKVTEKGKDVELRCDPISGHTALYWYRQSLGQGLEFLIYFQGNSAPDKSGLPSDRFSAERTGGSVSTLTIQRTQQEDSAVYLCASSLGFVDEQYFGPGTRLTVT.

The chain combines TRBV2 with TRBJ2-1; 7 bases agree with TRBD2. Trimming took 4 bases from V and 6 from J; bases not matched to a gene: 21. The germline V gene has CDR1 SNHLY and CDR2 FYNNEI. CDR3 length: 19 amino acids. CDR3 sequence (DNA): TGTGCCAGCAGTGCGGATCTCTTTCTGACTAGCCCGTTTATCAATGAGCAGTTCTTC. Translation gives CASSADLFLTSPFINEQFF. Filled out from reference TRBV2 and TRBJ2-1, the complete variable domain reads EPEVTQTPSHQVTQMGQEVILRCVPISNHLYFYWYRQILGQKVEFLVSFYNNEISEKSEIFDDQFSVERPDGSNFTLKIRSTKLEDSAMYFCASSADLFLTSPFINEQFFGPGTRLTVL.

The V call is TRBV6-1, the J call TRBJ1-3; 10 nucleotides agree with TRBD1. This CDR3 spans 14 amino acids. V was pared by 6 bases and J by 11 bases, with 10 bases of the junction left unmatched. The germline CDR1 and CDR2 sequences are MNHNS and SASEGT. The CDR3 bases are TGTGCCAGCAGCCTGACAGGGGGCCAAGGCGCCATATATTTT. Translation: CASSLTGGQGAIYF.

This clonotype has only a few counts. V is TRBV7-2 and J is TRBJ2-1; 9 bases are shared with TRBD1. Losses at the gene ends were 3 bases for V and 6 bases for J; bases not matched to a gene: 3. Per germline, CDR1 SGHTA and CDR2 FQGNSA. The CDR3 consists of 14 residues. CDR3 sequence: CASSFHRGPNEQFF. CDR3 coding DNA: TGTGCCAGCAGCTTTCACAGGGGGCCCAATGAGCAGTTCTTC.